Presented here are 30 T cell receptor beta chains from one specimen sequenced in a study of blood T cell repertoires in COVID-19. Libraries were prepared by immunoSEQ multiplex PCR; TCRdb keeps only in-frame clonotypes and omits some of them. In the table there are approximately 330,000 clones, about 90% of which are singletons. Material for sequencing was PBMCs or T cells enriched from blood (not recorded which). Receptors originate from a woman aged 30 to 39 who had recovered from COVID-19.

The chain uses TRBV7-9 and TRBJ1-1; 11 bases map to TRBD1. Trimming removed 1 base from V and 7 bases from J; junction bases left unmatched: 5. Germline CDR1 reads SEHNR; CDR2 reads FQNEAQ (reference sequence). The CDR3 totals 15 residues. The CDR3 protein is CASSLGRTGGFEAFF. The CDR3 region has the DNA TGTGCCAGCAGCTTAGGGAGGACAGGGGGCTTTGAAGCTTTCTTT.

J is TRBJ2-4 and V is TRBV18; weak D call: TRBD1 (5 bases). Looked up from germline, CDR1 is KGHSH and CDR2 is LQKENI. The CDR3 covers 15 residues. The V end lost 3 bases, the J end lost 7 bases, and 16 bases lay between the germline ends. The CDR3 bases are TGTGCCAGCTCACCCCCCCAGGGCAGGGCCAACATTCAGTACTTC. Its translation is CASSPPQGRANIQYF.

In this sample, this clone turned up a few times. The chain links TRBV10-1 to TRBJ2-5, with a possible D match to TRBD2 (6 bases). Trimming shortened V by 3 bases and J by 5 bases, and 10 bases separated the two germline ends. CDR1 and CDR2 (germline): WNHNN, SYGVQD (reference sequence). This CDR3 is built from 13 residues. The CDR3 loop reads CASSDRAGETQYF. The CDR3 DNA reads as TGCGCCAGCAGTGACCGGGCGGGGGAGACCCAGTACTTC.

This clone was seen a handful of times. This rearrangement joins TRBV6-5 to TRBJ2-7; TRBD2 aligns across 10 bases. Germline lookup yields CDR1 MNHEY and CDR2 SVGAGI. Losses at the gene ends were 0 bases for V and 4 bases for J; bases not matched to a gene: 3. The CDR3 loop spans 15 amino acids. The CDR3 DNA is TGTGCCAGCAGTTACTCCCAAGCGGGAGGGTACGAGCAGTACTTC. As protein: CASSYSQAGGYEQYF.

The chain employs TRBV7-8 and TRBJ2-3; the D gene is possibly TRBD2 (6 bases). The CDR3 sequence is 15 residues long. V was pared by 8 bases and J by 2 bases, with 17 bases between. Per the germline V gene, CDR1 is SGHVS and CDR2 is FQNEAQ. CDR3 amino acids: CASRTFGTYTDTQYF. In nucleotides, the CDR3 is TGTGCCAGCCGGACATTCGGGACTTACACAGATACGCAGTATTTT. Supplemented by reference TRBV7-8 and TRBJ2-3, the full variable domain reads GAGVSQSPRYKVAKRGQDVALRCDPISGHVSLFWYQQALGQGPEFLTYFQNEAQLDKSGLPSDRFFAERPEGSVSTLKIQRTQQEDSAVYLCASRTFGTYTDTQYFGPGTRLTVL.

The chain recombines TRBV19 with TRBJ1-6, with 7 bases fitting TRBD1. This CDR3 has 15 residues. V lost 5 bases to trimming and J lost 10 bases; unmatched junction nucleotides: 11. Germline CDR1 and CDR2: LNHDA and SQIVND (reference sequence). This chain's CDR3 is CASSPIDRAGSPLHF. For the CDR3, the DNA is TGTGCCAGTAGTCCCATTGACAGGGCGGGATCACCCCTCCACTTT. Combining the CDR3 with reference TRBV19 and TRBJ1-6 gives the whole variable domain DGGITQSPKYLFRKEGQNVTLSCEQNLNHDAMYWYRQDPGQGLRLIYYSQIVNDFQKGDIAEGYSVSREKKESFPLTVTSAQKNPTAFYLCASSPIDRAGSPLHFGNGTRLTVT.

The V call is TRBV4-1, the J call TRBJ2-3, with 9 bases that match TRBD2. Germline trimming cut 4 bases from V and 2 bases from J; bases unmatched to any gene: 13. The germline V gene has CDR1 MGHRA and CDR2 YSYEKL. The CDR3 contains 18 residues. This CDR3 reads CASSPRAETSGNTDTQYF. CDR3 DNA sequence: TGCGCCAGCAGCCCCCGCGCTGAGACTAGCGGAAACACAGATACGCAGTATTTT.

Concerning this clone itself: A read error may account for a junction end that differs from germline. V usage is TRBV7-2 and J usage is TRBJ2-5; 11 bases match TRBD1. CDR1 is SGHTA and CDR2 is FQGNSA in the germline V gene. CDR3 length equals 16 residues. CDR3 coding DNA: TGTGCCAGCGGCTTAGGCGGGGACAGGGGGTGGGAGACCCAGTACTTC. Its translation is CASGLGGDRGWETQYF.

The chain combines TRBV2 with TRBJ1-5; D not resolved. The V gene lost 6 bases and the J gene lost 0 bases, with 6 bases spanning the gap. The germline CDR1 and CDR2 sequences are SNHLY and FYNNEI. This CDR3 is 13 amino acids long. CDR3 sequence (DNA): TGTGCCAGCAGCCTATATAGCAATCAGCCCCAGCATTTT. Translation: CASSLYSNQPQHF.

The rearrangement links TRBV6-4 to TRBJ2-1; TRBD2 matches 9 bases. J was trimmed by 4 bases and V by 3 bases; bases with no gene match: 4. The germline V gene has CDR1 MRHNA and CDR2 SNTAGT. This CDR3 spans 15 amino acids. The CDR3 sequence is CASSDPLAGYNEQFF. The CDR3 nucleotides read TGTGCCAGCAGTGATCCGCTAGCGGGGTACAATGAGCAGTTCTTC.

This chain uses TRBV4-1 with TRBJ1-1, with unresolved D. Trimming removed 2 bases from V and 0 bases from J, with 7 bases in between. The CDR3 consists of 14 residues. Per germline, CDR1 MGHRA and CDR2 YSYEKL. The CDR3 loop is CASSQTIMNTEAFF. In DNA, the CDR3 is TGCGCCAGCAGCCAAACTATTATGAACACTGAAGCTTTCTTT.

The chain combines TRBV9 with TRBJ2-6, with TRBD1 identical over 7 bases. V trimming: 4 bases; J trimming: 1 base; junction bases outside the gene matches: 11. The CDR3 consists of 18 residues. Germline loops: CDR1 SGDLS, CDR2 YYNGEE. CDR3 sequence (DNA): TGTGCCAGCAGCCCCCATGACCAACAGGGGTCTGGGGCCAACGTCCTGACTTTC. This gives the protein CASSPHDQQGSGANVLTF.

This clone was seen a single time. The chain couples TRBV10-3 to TRBJ2-1, with 12 nucleotides matching TRBD2. Trimming removed 10 bases from V and 5 bases from J; junction bases left unmatched: 6. Germline loops: CDR1 ENHRY, CDR2 SYGVKD. This CDR3 comprises 14 residues. This CDR3 is CATERLAGDNEQFF. Written as DNA, the CDR3 is TGTGCCACCGAAAGACTAGCGGGAGACAATGAGCAGTTCTTC.

A note on this clone: The same CDR3 also results from other DNA sequences found in this sample. This chain uses TRBV3-1 (or the pseudogene TRBV3-2) with TRBJ2-7; TRBD2 agrees at 9 bases. J lost 2 bases, V lost 1 base, and 0 bases had no gene match. Germline V gene sequence: CDR1 LGHDT, CDR2 YNNKEL (reference sequence). This CDR3 has 14 residues. Written as DNA, the CDR3 is TGTGCCAGCAGCCAAGGACTAGCGGCCTACGAGCAGTACTTC. Its translation is CASSQGLAAYEQYF.

V and J are TRBV6-2 or TRBV6-3 and TRBJ2-7, with D possibly matching TRBD2 (6 bases). The CDR3 covers 16 residues. The germline CDR1 and CDR2 sequences are MNHEY and SVGEGT. V was shortened by 0 bases and J by 5 bases, with 17 bases between the two germline ends. The CDR3 region is CASSYSGGRTLDEQYF. The CDR3 coding sequence is TGTGCCAGCAGTTACTCCGGGGGAAGGACCCTCGACGAGCAGTACTTC.

The sample holds one count of this clone. The chain joins TRBV3-1 (or the pseudogene TRBV3-2) to TRBJ1-1; the match to TRBD1 covers 11 bases. The CDR3 is 17 residues long. Germline lookup yields CDR1 LGHDT and CDR2 YNNKEL (reference sequence). J lost 4 bases, V lost 8 bases, and 15 bases had no gene match. CDR3 region: CASVNRDRGEYGTEAFF. The CDR3 nucleotides are TGTGCCAGCGTCAACCGGGACAGGGGGGAGTACGGCACTGAAGCTTTCTTT.

The chain has TRBV28 and TRBJ1-6; 7 bases are a match to TRBD1. The V gene end was trimmed by 8 bases and the J gene end by 9 bases; junction bases not matched to a gene: 10. The CDR3 consists of 14 residues. The germline V gene encodes CDR1 MDHEN and CDR2 SYDVKM. The CDR3 coding sequence is TGTGCCAGCCGGACAGGTGGCCCTGGTTCACCCCTCCACTTT. It codes for CASRTGGPGSPLHF.

The rearrangement uses TRBV11-2 and TRBJ1-4; possible D gene TRBD1, 6 bases. This CDR3 contains 15 residues. CDR1 is SGHAT and CDR2 is FQNNGV in the germline V gene. The V gene lost 0 bases and the J gene lost 8 bases, with 13 bases spanning the gap. In nucleotides, the CDR3 is TGTGCCAGCAGCTTAGAAGTCAGGGGAACCGAAAAACTGTTTTTT. It translates to CASSLEVRGTEKLFF.

The chain links TRBV27 to TRBJ1-2; D gene unclear. The V end lost 2 bases, the J end lost 6 bases, and 10 bases lay between the germline ends. The length of the CDR3 is 13 residues. Per the germline V gene, CDR1 is MNHEY and CDR2 is SMNVEV (reference sequence). The CDR3 region has the DNA TGTGCCAGCAGTTTAACGGGGTTGCATGGCTACACCTTC. Encoded protein: CASSLTGLHGYTF.

The CDR3 DNA reads as TGTGCCATCAGTGAGTCGACCGGGACTAGCGGGAGCACAGATACGCAGTATTTT. It codes for CAISESTGTSGSTDTQYF. This chain connects TRBV10-3 to TRBJ2-3; TRBD2 agrees at 12 bases. CDR1 and CDR2 (germline): ENHRY, SYGVKD. V was pared by 0 bases and J by 0 bases, with 4 bases of the junction left unmatched. This CDR3 comprises 18 residues.

This rearrangement joins TRBV27 to TRBJ2-7; 14 positions match TRBD2. Trimming at V came to 10 bases and at J to 0 bases, leaving 8 bases not matched to a gene. The CDR3 runs to 16 residues. Germline V gene sequence: CDR1 MNHEY, CDR2 SMNVEV (reference sequence). The CDR3 bases are TGTGCCACTAGGACTAGCGGGAGGTCGAGCTCCTACGAGCAGTACTTC. Protein sequence: CATRTSGRSSSYEQYF.

The rearrangement uses TRBV18 and TRBJ1-4; D is perhaps TRBD1 (5 bases). The V and J ends lost 2 bases and 8 bases respectively, with 21 bases between them. Germline V CDR1 and CDR2: KGHSH, LQKENI. The CDR3 runs to 17 residues. CDR3 amino acids: CASSPLPPLGQGEKLFF. Written as DNA, the CDR3 is TGTGCCAGCTCACCATTACCCCCTTTGGGGCAGGGAGAAAAACTGTTTTTT. The full variable domain, rest sourced from reference TRBV18 and TRBJ1-4, is NAGVMQNPRHLVRRRGQEARLRCSPMKGHSHVYWYRQLPEEGLKFMVYLQKENIIDESGMPKERFSAEFPKEGPSILRIQQVVRGDSAAYFCASSPLPPLGQGEKLFFGSGTQLSVL.

The gene calls are TRBV5-1 and TRBJ2-7; unclear D gene. CDR3 length: 13 residues. The ends were cut back, 2 bases at V and 1 base at J, with 7 bases in the middle. CDR1 SGHRS and CDR2 YFSETQ come from the germline V gene. The CDR3 sequence is CASSLSTSYEQYF. The CDR3 nucleotides read TGCGCCAGCAGCTTAAGCACGTCCTACGAGCAGTACTTC. Variable domain in full (rest from reference TRBV5-1 and TRBJ2-7): KAGVTQTPRYLIKTRGQQVTLSCSPISGHRSVSWYQQTPGQGLQFLFEYFSETQRNKGNFPGRFSGRQFSNSRSEMNVSTLELGDSALYLCASSLSTSYEQYFGPGTRLTVT.

This rearrangement joins TRBV5-4 to TRBJ1-1; 9 nucleotides match TRBD1. The CDR3 totals 13 residues. Trimming took 2 bases from V and 8 from J; bases not matched to a gene: 4. Germline V lookup: CDR1 SGHNT, CDR2 YYREEE (reference sequence). DNA of the CDR3: TGTGCCAGCAGCTTACAGGGGGCAGCCGAAGCTTTCTTT. As protein: CASSLQGAAEAFF.

The chain combines TRBV10-1 with TRBJ1-1, with D unresolved. Between the trimmed V and J ends, which lost 5 bases and 2 bases, there was a span of 15 bases. Germline V gene lookup returns CDR1 WNHNN and CDR2 SYGVQD (reference sequence). The CDR3 has 15 residues. CDR3 sequence: CASSRSALFNTEAFF. In DNA form, the CDR3 reads TGCGCCAGCAGTCGGTCTGCTCTCTTTAACACTGAAGCTTTCTTT.

CDR3 nucleotide sequence: TGTGCCAGCAGCACCCCGGACTACCTCCTGACAGATACGCAGTATTTT. This codes for CASSTPDYLLTDTQYF. The chain links TRBV5-4 to TRBJ2-3; D perhaps matches TRBD2 (6 bases). Germline values: CDR1 SGHNT, CDR2 YYREEE (reference sequence). V lost 4 bases and J lost 3, with 18 bases in between. CDR3 size: 16 residues. The variable domain in full, with the rest retrieved from reference TRBV5-4 and TRBJ2-3, is ETGVTQSPTHLIKTRGQQVTLRCSSQSGHNTVSWYQQALGQGPQFIFQYYREEENGRGNFPPRFSGLQFPNYSSELNVNALELDDSALYLCASSTPDYLLTDTQYFGPGTRLTVL.

The V and J genes are TRBV28 and TRBJ2-1; 12 positions match TRBD2. Germline V gives CDR1 MDHEN, CDR2 SYDVKM. The CDR3 covers 17 residues. V shed 7 bases, J shed 2 bases, and the junction held 9 bases outside the gene matches. The CDR3 nucleotides are TGTGCCAGCAATAACAGGGCTAGCGGGAGGGCCTACAATGAGCAGTTCTTC. Translated, it gives CASNNRASGRAYNEQFF.

The genes are TRBV6-5 and TRBJ2-1; 8 nucleotides line up with TRBD2. Germline V gene sequence: CDR1 MNHEY, CDR2 SVGAGI. V dropped 5 bases and J dropped 6; count of bases not matched to a gene: 6. CDR3 length equals 14 residues. In DNA, the CDR3 is TGTGCCAGCAGTCCCGGACTAGCCGCCAATGAGCAGTTCTTC. This sequence encodes CASSPGLAANEQFF.

This rearrangement joins TRBV14 to TRBJ2-7, with no clear D. V was cut by 3 bases and J by 3 bases, with 12 bases left in between. This CDR3 is built from 14 residues. CDR1 and CDR2 from the germline V gene are SGHDN and FVKESK. CDR3 bases: TGTGCCAGCAGCCACCTCACAGAAGTCTACGAGCAGTACTTC. Protein: CASSHLTEVYEQYF.

The chain employs TRBV5-1 and TRBJ1-1, with TRBD1 matching 8 bases. Germline V CDR1 and CDR2: SGHRS, YFSETQ. Germline trimming cut 3 bases from V and 2 bases from J; bases unmatched to any gene: 6. This CDR3 contains 15 residues. The CDR3 DNA reads TGCGCCAGCAGCTCTACAGGGGGGCTAAACACTGAAGCTTTCTTT. Its translation: CASSSTGGLNTEAFF.